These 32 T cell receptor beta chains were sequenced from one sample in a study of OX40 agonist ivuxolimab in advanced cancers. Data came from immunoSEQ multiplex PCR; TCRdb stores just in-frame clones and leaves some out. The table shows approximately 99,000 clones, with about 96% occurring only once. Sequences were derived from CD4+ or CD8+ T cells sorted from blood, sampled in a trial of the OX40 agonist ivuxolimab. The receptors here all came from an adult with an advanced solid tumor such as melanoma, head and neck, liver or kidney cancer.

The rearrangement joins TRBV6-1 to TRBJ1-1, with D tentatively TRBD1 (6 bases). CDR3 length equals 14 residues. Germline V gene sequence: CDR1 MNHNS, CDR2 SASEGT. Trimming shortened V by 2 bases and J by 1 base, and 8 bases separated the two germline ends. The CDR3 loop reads CASSERGGNTEAFF. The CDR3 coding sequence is TGTGCCAGCAGTGAAAGGGGGGGGAACACTGAAGCTTTCTTT.

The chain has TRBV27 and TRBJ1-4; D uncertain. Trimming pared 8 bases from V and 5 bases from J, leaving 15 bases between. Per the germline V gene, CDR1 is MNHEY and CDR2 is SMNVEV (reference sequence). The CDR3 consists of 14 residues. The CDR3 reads CASPPAEANEKLFF. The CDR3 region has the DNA TGTGCCAGCCCTCCGGCAGAGGCGAATGAAAAACTGTTTTTT.

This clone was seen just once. The DNA of the CDR3 is TGTGCCAGCAGCCTACACCAGGGTAATGAGCAGTTCTTC. Amino acid sequence: CASSLHQGNEQFF. The genes are TRBV4-2 and TRBJ2-1, with D possibly matching TRBD1 (5 bases). The CDR3 is 13 amino acids. From germline, CDR1 is LGHNA and CDR2 YNFKEQ. Trimming took off 4 bases at V and 7 bases at J, with 11 bases between the two ends.

The CDR3 DNA follows: TGTGCCAGCAGCTCAGCGGGGGCCTATGAGCAGTTCTTC. Encoded protein: CASSSAGAYEQFF. The chain is built from TRBV7-9 and TRBJ2-1; 8 bases line up with TRBD2. Germline V CDR1 and CDR2: SEHNR, FQNEAQ (reference sequence). The CDR3 has 13 residues. V shed 4 bases and J 8 bases; nucleotides not matched to a gene: 4. Drawing the rest from reference TRBV7-9 and TRBJ2-1, the complete variable domain is DTGVSQNPRHKITKRGQNVTFRCDPISEHNRLYWYRQTLGQGPEFLTYFQNEAQLEKSRLLSDRFSAERPKGSFSTLEIQRTEQGDSAMYLCASSSAGAYEQFFGPGTRLTVL.

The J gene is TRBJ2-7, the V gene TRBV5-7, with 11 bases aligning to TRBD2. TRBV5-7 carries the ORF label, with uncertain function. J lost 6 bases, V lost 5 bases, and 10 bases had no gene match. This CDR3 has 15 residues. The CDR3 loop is CASSRTGTSGGEQYF. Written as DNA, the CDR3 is TGTGCCAGCAGTAGGACCGGGACTAGCGGAGGCGAGCAGTACTTC.

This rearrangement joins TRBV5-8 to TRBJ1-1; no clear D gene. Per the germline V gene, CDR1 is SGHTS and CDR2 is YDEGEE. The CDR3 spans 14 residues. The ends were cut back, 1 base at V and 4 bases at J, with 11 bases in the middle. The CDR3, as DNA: TGTGCCAGCAGCTTGCTTGGGCAATCCACTGAAGCTTTCTTT. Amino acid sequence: CASSLLGQSTEAFF.

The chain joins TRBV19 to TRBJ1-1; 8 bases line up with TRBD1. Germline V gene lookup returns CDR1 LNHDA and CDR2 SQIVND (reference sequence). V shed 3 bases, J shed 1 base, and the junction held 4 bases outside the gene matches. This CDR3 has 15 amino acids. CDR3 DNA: TGTGCCAGTAGTATCCCAGGGGGCTGGAACACTGAAGCTTTCTTT. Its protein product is CASSIPGGWNTEAFF.

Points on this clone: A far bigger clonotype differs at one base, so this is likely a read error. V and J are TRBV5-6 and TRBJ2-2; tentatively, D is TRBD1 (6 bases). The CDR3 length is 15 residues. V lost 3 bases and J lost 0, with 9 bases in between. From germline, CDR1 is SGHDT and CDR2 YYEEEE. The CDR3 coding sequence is TGTGCCAGCAGCTATGAGGGGGCGAACACCGGGGAGCTGTTTTTT. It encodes CASSYEGANTGELFF.

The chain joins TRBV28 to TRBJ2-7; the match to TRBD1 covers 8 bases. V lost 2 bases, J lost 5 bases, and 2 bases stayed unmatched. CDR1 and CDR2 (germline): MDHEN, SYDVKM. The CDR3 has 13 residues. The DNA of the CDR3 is TGTGCCAGCAGTTTACGGACAGGGCACGAGCAGTACTTC. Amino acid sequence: CASSLRTGHEQYF.

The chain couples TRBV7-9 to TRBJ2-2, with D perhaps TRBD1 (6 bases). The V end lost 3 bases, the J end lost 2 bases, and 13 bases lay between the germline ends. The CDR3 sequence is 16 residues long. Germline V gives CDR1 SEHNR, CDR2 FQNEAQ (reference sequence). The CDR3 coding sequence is TGTGCCAGCAGCTTGTTTCGGACAGTCAACACCGGGGAGCTGTTTTTT. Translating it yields CASSLFRTVNTGELFF.

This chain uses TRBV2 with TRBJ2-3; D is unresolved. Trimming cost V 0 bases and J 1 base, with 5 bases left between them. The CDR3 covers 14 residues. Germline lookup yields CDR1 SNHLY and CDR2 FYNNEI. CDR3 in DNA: TGTGCCAGCAGTGAAGCTCGGGGCACAGATACGCAGTATTTT. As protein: CASSEARGTDTQYF. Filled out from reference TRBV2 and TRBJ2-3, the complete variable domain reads EPEVTQTPSHQVTQMGQEVILRCVPISNHLYFYWYRQILGQKVEFLVSFYNNEISEKSEIFDDQFSVERPDGSNFTLKIRSTKLEDSAMYFCASSEARGTDTQYFGPGTRLTVL.

The CDR3 DNA reads TGTGCCAGCCATAACCCGGGACAGGGTGTCAGTCGGCAGTACTTC. Its translation is CASHNPGQGVSRQYF. The chain couples TRBV6-1 to TRBJ2-7; 9 bases are a match to TRBD1. After removal of 8 bases from V and 9 bases from J, the junction contained 17 bases not matched to a gene. CDR3 length: 15 residues. Germline assignment: CDR1 MNHNS and CDR2 SASEGT.

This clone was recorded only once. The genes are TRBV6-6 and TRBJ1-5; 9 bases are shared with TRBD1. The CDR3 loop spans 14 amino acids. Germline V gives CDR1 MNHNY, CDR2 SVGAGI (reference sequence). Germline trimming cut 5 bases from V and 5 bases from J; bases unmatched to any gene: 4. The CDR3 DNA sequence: TGTGCCAGCAGTCCACAGGGGGCTGATCAGCCCCAGCATTTT. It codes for CASSPQGADQPQHF.

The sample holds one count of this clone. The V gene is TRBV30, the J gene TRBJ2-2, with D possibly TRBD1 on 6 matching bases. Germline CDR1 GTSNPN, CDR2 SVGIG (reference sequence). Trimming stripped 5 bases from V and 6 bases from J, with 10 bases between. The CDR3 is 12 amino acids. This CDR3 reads CAWGGQAGELFF. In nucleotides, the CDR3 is TGTGCCTGGGGGGGACAAGCCGGGGAGCTGTTTTTT.

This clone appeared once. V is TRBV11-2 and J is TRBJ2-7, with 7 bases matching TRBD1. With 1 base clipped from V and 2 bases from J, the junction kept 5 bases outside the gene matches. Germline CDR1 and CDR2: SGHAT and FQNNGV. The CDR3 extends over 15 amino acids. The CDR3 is CASSLARGLAYEQYF. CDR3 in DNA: TGTGCCAGCAGCTTAGCTAGGGGGCTCGCCTACGAGCAGTACTTC. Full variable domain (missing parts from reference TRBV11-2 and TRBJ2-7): EAGVAQSPRYKIIEKRQSVAFWCNPISGHATLYWYQQILGQGPKLLIQFQNNGVVDDSQLPKDRFSAERLKGVDSTLKIQPAKLEDSAVYLCASSLARGLAYEQYFGPGTRLTVT.

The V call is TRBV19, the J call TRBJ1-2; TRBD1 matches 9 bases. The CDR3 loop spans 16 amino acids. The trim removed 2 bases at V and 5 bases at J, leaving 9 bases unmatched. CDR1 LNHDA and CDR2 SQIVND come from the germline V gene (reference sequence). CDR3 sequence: CASSITRDRVWYGYTF. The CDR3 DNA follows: TGTGCCAGTAGTATAACCCGGGACAGGGTATGGTATGGCTACACCTTC.

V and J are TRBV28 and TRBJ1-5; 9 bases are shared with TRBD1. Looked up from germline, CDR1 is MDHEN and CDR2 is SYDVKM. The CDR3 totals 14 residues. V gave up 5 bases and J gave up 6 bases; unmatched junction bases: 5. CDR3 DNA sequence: TGTGCCAGCAGTACGGGACAGGGCATTCAGCCCCAGCATTTT. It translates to CASSTGQGIQPQHF.

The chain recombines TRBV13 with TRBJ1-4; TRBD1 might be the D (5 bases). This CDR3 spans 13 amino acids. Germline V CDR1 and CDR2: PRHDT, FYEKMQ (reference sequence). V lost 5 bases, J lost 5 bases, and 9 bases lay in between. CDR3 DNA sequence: TGTGCCAGCAGCCTCCAGGGAAATGAAAAACTGTTTTTT. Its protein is CASSLQGNEKLFF. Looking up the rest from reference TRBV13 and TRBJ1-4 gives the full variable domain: AAGVIQSPRHLIKEKRETATLKCYPIPRHDTVYWYQQGPGQDPQFLISFYEKMQSDKGSIPDRFSAQQFSDYHSELNMSSLELGDSALYFCASSLQGNEKLFFGSGTQLSVL.

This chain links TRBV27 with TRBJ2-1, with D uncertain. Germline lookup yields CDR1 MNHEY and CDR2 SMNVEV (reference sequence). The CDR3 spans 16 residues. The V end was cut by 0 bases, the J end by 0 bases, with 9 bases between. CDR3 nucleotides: TGTGCCAGCAGTTTATCAGGGCTGGACTCCTACAATGAGCAGTTCTTC. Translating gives CASSLSGLDSYNEQFF.

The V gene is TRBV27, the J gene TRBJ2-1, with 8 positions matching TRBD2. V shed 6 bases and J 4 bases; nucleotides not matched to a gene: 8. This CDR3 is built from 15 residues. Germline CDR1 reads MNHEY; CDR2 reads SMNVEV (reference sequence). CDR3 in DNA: TGTGCCAGCAGCCCTTCGGGAGGGGCTTACAATGAGCAGTTCTTC. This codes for CASSPSGGAYNEQFF.

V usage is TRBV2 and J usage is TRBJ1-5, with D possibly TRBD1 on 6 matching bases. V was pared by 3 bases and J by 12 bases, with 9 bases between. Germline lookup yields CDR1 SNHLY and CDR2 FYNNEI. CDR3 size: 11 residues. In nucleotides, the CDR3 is TGTGCCAGCAGTGAGGGAGGGGGCCAGCATTTT. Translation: CASSEGGGQHF. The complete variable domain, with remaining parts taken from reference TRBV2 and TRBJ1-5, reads EPEVTQTPSHQVTQMGQEVILRCVPISNHLYFYWYRQILGQKVEFLVSFYNNEISEKSEIFDDQFSVERPDGSNFTLKIRSTKLEDSAMYFCASSEGGGQHFGDGTRLSIL.

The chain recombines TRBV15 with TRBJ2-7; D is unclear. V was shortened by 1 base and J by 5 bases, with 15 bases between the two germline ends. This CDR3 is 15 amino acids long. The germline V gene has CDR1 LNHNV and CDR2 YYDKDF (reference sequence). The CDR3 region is CATSRGIMDGDEQYF. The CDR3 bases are TGTGCCACCAGCAGAGGAATAATGGATGGGGACGAGCAGTACTTC.

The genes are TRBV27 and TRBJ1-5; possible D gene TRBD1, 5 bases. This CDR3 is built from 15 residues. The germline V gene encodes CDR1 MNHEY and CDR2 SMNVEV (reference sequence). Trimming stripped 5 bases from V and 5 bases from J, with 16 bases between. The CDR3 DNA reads TGTGCCAGCAGTCCCGGGCAAGCGGGACATCAGCCCCAGCATTTT. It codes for CASSPGQAGHQPQHF.

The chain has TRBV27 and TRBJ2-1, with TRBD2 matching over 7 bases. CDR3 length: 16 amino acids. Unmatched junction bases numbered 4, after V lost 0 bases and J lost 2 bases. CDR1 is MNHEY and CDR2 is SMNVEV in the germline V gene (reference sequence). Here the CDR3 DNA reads TGTGCCAGCAGTTTATCGAGCGGGGAAACCTACAATGAGCAGTTCTTC. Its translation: CASSLSSGETYNEQFF.

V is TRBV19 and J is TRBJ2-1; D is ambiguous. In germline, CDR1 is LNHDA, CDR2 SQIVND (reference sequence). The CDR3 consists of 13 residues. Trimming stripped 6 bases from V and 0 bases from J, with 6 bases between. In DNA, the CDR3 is TGTGCCAGTAGCGGTAGCTCCTACAATGAGCAGTTCTTC. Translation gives CASSGSSYNEQFF.

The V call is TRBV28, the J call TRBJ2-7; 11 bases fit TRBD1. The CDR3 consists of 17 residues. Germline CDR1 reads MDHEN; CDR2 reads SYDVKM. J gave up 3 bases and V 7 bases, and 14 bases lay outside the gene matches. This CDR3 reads CASIPMGYGTGGYEQYF. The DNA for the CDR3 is TGTGCCAGCATCCCTATGGGGTATGGGACAGGGGGCTACGAGCAGTACTTC.

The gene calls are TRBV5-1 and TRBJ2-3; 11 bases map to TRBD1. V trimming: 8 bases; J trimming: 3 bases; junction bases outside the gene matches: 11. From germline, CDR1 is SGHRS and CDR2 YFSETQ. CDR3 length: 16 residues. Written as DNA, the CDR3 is TGCGCCAGTCACCCGGGGACAGGGGGAGGGACAGATACGCAGTATTTT. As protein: CASHPGTGGGTDTQYF.

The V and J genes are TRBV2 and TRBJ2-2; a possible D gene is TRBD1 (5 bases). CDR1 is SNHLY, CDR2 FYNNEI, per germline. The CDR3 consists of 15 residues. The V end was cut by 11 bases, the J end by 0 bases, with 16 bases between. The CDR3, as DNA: TGTGCCGGCTCCATCCCGACAGCGAACACCGGGGAGCTGTTTTTT. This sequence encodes CAGSIPTANTGELFF.

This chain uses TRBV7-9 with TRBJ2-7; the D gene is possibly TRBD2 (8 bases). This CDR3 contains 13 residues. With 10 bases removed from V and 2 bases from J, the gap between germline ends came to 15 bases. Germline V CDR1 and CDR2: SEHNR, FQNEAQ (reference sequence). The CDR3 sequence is CAIAGQTPYEQYF. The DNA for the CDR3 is TGTGCCATAGCGGGACAGACACCCTACGAGCAGTACTTC.

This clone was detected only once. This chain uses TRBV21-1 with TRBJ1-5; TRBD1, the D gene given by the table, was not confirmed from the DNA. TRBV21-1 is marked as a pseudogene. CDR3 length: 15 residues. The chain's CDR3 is CASSPRQGVNQPQHF. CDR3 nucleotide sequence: TGTGCCAGCAGCCCGCGACAGGGGGTCAATCAGCCCCAGCATTTT.

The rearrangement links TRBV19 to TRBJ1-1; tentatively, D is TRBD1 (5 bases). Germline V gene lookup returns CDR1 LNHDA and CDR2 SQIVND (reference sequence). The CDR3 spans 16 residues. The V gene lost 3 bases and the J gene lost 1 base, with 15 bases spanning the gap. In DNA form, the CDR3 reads TGTGCCAGTAGTATTTTAAGCGGTGGGGCGAACACTGAAGCTTTCTTT. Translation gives CASSILSGGANTEAFF.

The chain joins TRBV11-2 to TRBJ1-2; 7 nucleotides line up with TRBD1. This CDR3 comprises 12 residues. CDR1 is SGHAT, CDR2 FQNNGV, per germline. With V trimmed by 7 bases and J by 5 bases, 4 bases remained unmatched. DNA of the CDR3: TGTGCCAGCACCACAGGGGCATATGGCTACACCTTC. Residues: CASTTGAYGYTF.